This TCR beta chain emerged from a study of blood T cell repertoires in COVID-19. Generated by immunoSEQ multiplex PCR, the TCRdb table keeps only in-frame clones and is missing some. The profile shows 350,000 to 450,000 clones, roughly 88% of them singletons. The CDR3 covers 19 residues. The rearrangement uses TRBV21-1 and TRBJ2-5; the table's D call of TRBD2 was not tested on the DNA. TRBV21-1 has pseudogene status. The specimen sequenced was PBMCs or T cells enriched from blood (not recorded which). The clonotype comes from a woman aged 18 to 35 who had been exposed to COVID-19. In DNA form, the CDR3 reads TGTGCCAGCAGCAAATTCGTTAAACTAGCGGGATGGGGGCAAGAGACCCAGTACTTC. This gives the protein CASSKFVKLAGWGQETQYF.